The entry below gives a single T cell receptor (beta chain) sequence along with its context. Germline lookup yields CDR1 KGHSH and CDR2 LQKENI. There are 13 residues in the CDR3. Trimming left V 3 bases short and J 8 bases short, with 10 bases between. Produced via immunoSEQ multiplex PCR; TCRdb's table is partial and in-frame only. The data contain about 97,000 clones, about 95% of them seen just once; the ten biggest clones take up 0.3% to 0.35%. This specimen comes from a study of technical replicates of blood from four donors. This TCR was sampled from a human donor in good health. The sample was T cells isolated from PBMCs. This rearrangement joins TRBV18 to TRBJ1-4; D is ambiguous. The CDR3 region is CASSPEVREKLFF. DNA for the CDR3: TGTGCCAGCTCACCGGAGGTCAGGGAAAAACTGTTTTTT.